A selection of T cell receptor beta chains follows, all from one sample in a study of blood T cell repertoires in COVID-19. Generated by immunoSEQ multiplex PCR, the TCRdb table keeps only in-frame clones and is missing some. The data show roughly 34,000 clones, approximately 77% seen once. The sample was peripheral blood. The origin of the receptors is a human donor in a cohort sampled during active COVID-19. Both conserved end residues are part of each CDR3. The order of the fields is V gene, clone size, D gene, CDR3 length, J gene, CDR3 protein, CDR3 DNA. The D gene is left open where the match is weak. A clone size is listed for some rows: how often the clone was seen (once, few, many), or a class if it is expanded.

v_call: TRBV5-1
clone_size: .
d_call: TRBD2
cdr3_length: 17
j_call: TRBJ2-2
cdr3_aa: CASSVNPSGSGTGELFF
cdr3_nt: TGCGCCAGCAGCGTAAATCCTAGCGGGAGTGGCACCGGGGAGCTGTTTTTT

v_call: TRBV5-4
clone_size: .
d_call: TRBD2
cdr3_length: 15
j_call: TRBJ2-5
cdr3_aa: CASSRTSGNQETQYF
cdr3_nt: TGTGCCAGCAGCCGGACTAGCGGGAATCAAGAGACCCAGTACTTC

v_call: TRBV28
clone_size: .
d_call: TRBD1
cdr3_length: 14
j_call: TRBJ2-7
cdr3_aa: CASSLSGQSYEQYF
cdr3_nt: TGTGCCAGCAGTTTATCGGGACAGTCCTACGAGCAGTACTTC

v_call: TRBV28
clone_size: .
d_call: TRBD1
cdr3_length: 12
j_call: TRBJ1-2
cdr3_aa: CASRGPGGKDTF
cdr3_nt: TGTGCCAGCAGGGGGCCAGGGGGCAAGGACACCTTC

v_call: TRBV4-3
clone_size: few
d_call: TRBD2
cdr3_length: 18
j_call: TRBJ2-3
cdr3_aa: CASSQDRGSGRSGDTQYF
cdr3_nt: TGCGCCAGCAGCCAAGATAGGGGTAGCGGGAGATCAGGAGATACGCAGTATTTT

v_call: TRBV6-1
clone_size: .
d_call: .
cdr3_length: 14
j_call: TRBJ1-3
cdr3_aa: CASSDQRGGNTIYF
cdr3_nt: TGTGCCAGCAGTGACCAGCGGGGAGGAAACACCATATATTTT

v_call: TRBV6-5
clone_size: .
d_call: .
cdr3_length: 15
j_call: TRBJ1-5
cdr3_aa: CAAMGTYDINQPQHF
cdr3_nt: TGTGCCGCGATGGGGACATACGATATCAATCAGCCCCAGCATTTT

v_call: TRBV6-5
clone_size: .
d_call: TRBD2
cdr3_length: 15
j_call: TRBJ2-7
cdr3_aa: CASSPGLAGLVEQYF
cdr3_nt: TGTGCCAGCAGCCCCGGACTAGCGGGGCTAGTCGAGCAGTACTTC

v_call: TRBV7-8
clone_size: .
d_call: .
cdr3_length: 13
j_call: TRBJ2-1
cdr3_aa: CASSSQTGNEQFF
cdr3_nt: TGTGCCAGCAGCTCCCAGACAGGTAATGAGCAGTTCTTC

v_call: TRBV9
clone_size: few
d_call: TRBD2
cdr3_length: 16
j_call: TRBJ2-2
cdr3_aa: CASSVGLAGNTGELFF
cdr3_nt: TGTGCCAGCAGCGTAGGGCTAGCGGGAAACACCGGGGAGCTGTTTTTT

v_call: TRBV19
clone_size: medium-sized
d_call: .
cdr3_length: 14
j_call: TRBJ2-2
cdr3_aa: CASSIFGSSGELFF
cdr3_nt: TGTGCCAGTAGTATATTTGGGAGTTCCGGGGAGCTGTTTTTT

v_call: TRBV19
clone_size: .
d_call: .
cdr3_length: 15
j_call: TRBJ1-5
cdr3_aa: CASSIGQVSNQPQHF
cdr3_nt: TGTGCCAGTAGTATAGGGCAGGTTAGCAATCAGCCCCAGCATTTT

v_call: TRBV6-5
clone_size: few
d_call: TRBD1
cdr3_length: 13
j_call: TRBJ2-7
cdr3_aa: CASGDRGPYEQYF
cdr3_nt: TGTGCCAGCGGGGACAGGGGGCCCTACGAGCAGTACTTC

v_call: TRBV6-5
clone_size: .
d_call: TRBD2
cdr3_length: 15
j_call: TRBJ2-3
cdr3_aa: CASRKDSGATDTQYF
cdr3_nt: TGTGCCAGCAGGAAAGATAGCGGGGCCACAGATACGCAGTATTTT

v_call: TRBV7-2
clone_size: .
d_call: TRBD1
cdr3_length: 15
j_call: TRBJ1-2
cdr3_aa: CASSLGDRANYGYTF
cdr3_nt: TGTGCCAGCAGCTTAGGGGACAGGGCTAACTATGGCTACACCTTC

v_call: TRBV4-3
clone_size: .
d_call: TRBD2
cdr3_length: 15
j_call: TRBJ2-7
cdr3_aa: CASSQGLAGGYEQYF
cdr3_nt: TGCGCCAGCAGCCAAGGGCTAGCGGGAGGGTACGAGCAGTACTTC

v_call: TRBV4-1
clone_size: .
d_call: .
cdr3_length: 13
j_call: TRBJ2-3
cdr3_aa: CASSLGGVDTQYF
cdr3_nt: TGCGCCAGCAGTCTCGGAGGCGTAGATACGCAGTATTTT

v_call: TRBV29-1
clone_size: .
d_call: TRBD1
cdr3_length: 17
j_call: TRBJ2-3
cdr3_aa: CSVGRIGTGGRTDTQYF
cdr3_nt: TGCAGCGTTGGTCGAATAGGGACAGGGGGCCGGACAGATACGCAGTATTTT

v_call: TRBV3-1/TRBV3-2
clone_size: .
d_call: TRBD2
cdr3_length: 14
j_call: TRBJ2-3
cdr3_aa: CASSLLAGTDTQYF
cdr3_nt: TGTGCCAGCAGCCTACTAGCGGGCACAGATACGCAGTATTTT

v_call: TRBV7-2
clone_size: .
d_call: .
cdr3_length: 13
j_call: TRBJ2-5
cdr3_aa: CASRLTGLETQYF
cdr3_nt: TGTGCCAGCAGGTTAACAGGGTTAGAGACCCAGTACTTC